Presented here are 19 T cell receptor beta chains from one specimen sequenced in a study of T-cell memory formation after mild COVID-19. TCRdb passed the 5' RACE reads through MiXCR, listing each CDR3 protein once. The table lists 290,000 or so distinct CDR3 sequences, 15% to 20% of them singletons. The sequenced material came from PBMCs or a T cell subset sorted from them (not recorded which). The origin of the receptors is a man aged 18 to 29 who had mild COVID-19 (a few samples of this study predate the infection). Cell type and time point are not known.

The chain is built from TRBV9 and TRBJ2-3; 8 positions agree with TRBD1. From germline, CDR1 is SGDLS and CDR2 YYNGEE. The CDR3 spans 15 residues. Trimming took 3 bases from V and 4 from J; bases not matched to a gene: 7. DNA for the CDR3: TGTGCCAGCAGCGCGCAGGGGGCGGGTGCAGATACGCAGTATTTT. Translation: CASSAQGAGADTQYF.

This clonotype was observed a few times. The chain is built from TRBV11-2 and TRBJ2-5; TRBD1 aligns across 7 bases. The CDR3 consists of 14 residues. The V gene end was trimmed by 2 bases and the J gene end by 4 bases; junction bases not matched to a gene: 4. The germline gives CDR1 SGHAT, CDR2 FQNNGV. The CDR3 DNA reads as TGTGCCAGCAGCTTAAGGCCAGGGGGAGAGACCCAGTACTTC. This codes for CASSLRPGGETQYF.

Here the CDR3 reads CASSLRGGDTQYF. The CDR3, as DNA: TGTGCCAGCAGCTTAAGGGGGGGAGATACGCAGTATTTT. This rearrangement joins TRBV7-2 to TRBJ2-3; maybe TRBD2 (7 bases). The CDR3 consists of 13 residues. CDR1 is SGHTA and CDR2 is FQGNSA in the germline V gene. V lost 2 bases and J 5 bases, leaving 8 bases between the germline ends.

This clonotype was seen a few times. The chain has TRBV7-3 and TRBJ1-4; TRBD1 aligns across 7 bases. V was pared by 2 bases and J by 4 bases, with 4 bases of the junction left unmatched. There are 15 residues in the CDR3. Germline loops: CDR1 SGHTA, CDR2 FQGTGA. CDR3 coding DNA: TGTGCCAGCAGCTTATCGCCAGGGGGTAATGAAAAACTGTTTTTT. Its protein product is CASSLSPGGNEKLFF.

The rearrangement uses TRBV7-2 and TRBJ2-1; D perhaps matches TRBD1 (6 bases). V was cut by 5 bases and J by 8 bases, with 16 bases left in between. CDR1 is SGHTA and CDR2 is FQGNSA in the germline V gene. The CDR3 consists of 14 residues. Written as DNA, the CDR3 is TGTGCCAGCAGCCCCGGGACACTCGCATATGAGCAGTTCTTC. Protein sequence: CASSPGTLAYEQFF. The full variable domain, completed using reference TRBV7-2 and TRBJ2-1, is GAGVSQSPSNKVTEKGKDVELRCDPISGHTALYWYRQSLGQGLEFLIYFQGNSAPDKSGLPSDRFSAERTGGSVSTLTIQRTQQEDSAVYLCASSPGTLAYEQFFGPGTRLTVL.

The chain has TRBV12-3 or TRBV12-4 and TRBJ1-5, with no clear D. Deletions cut 7 bases from V and 0 bases from J, with 7 bases between. This CDR3 has 13 amino acids. The CDR3 spells CASTPNSNQPQHF. The CDR3 DNA is TGTGCCAGCACCCCAAATAGCAATCAGCCCCAGCATTTT.

The rearrangement joins TRBV20-1 to TRBJ2-3, with 9 bases lining up with TRBD2. Germline assignment: CDR1 DFQATT and CDR2 SNEGSKA (reference sequence). The CDR3 loop spans 14 amino acids. The V gene end was trimmed by 6 bases and the J gene end by 5 bases; junction bases not matched to a gene: 9. The CDR3 DNA follows: TGCAGTGCATCCTTGAGTAGCGGGGGAGATACGCAGTATTTT. Translating gives CSASLSSGGDTQYF.

This clonotype was detected many times. The chain links TRBV24-1 to TRBJ2-2, with unresolved D. With 12 bases removed from V and 0 bases from J, the gap between germline ends came to 10 bases. From germline, CDR1 is KGHDR and CDR2 SFDVKD. This CDR3 spans 13 amino acids. The CDR3 here is CAASPANTGELFF. The DNA of the CDR3 is TGTGCCGCCTCACCCGCGAACACCGGGGAGCTGTTTTTT.

The chain carries TRBV7-2 and TRBJ1-2; TRBD1 matches at 8 bases. V gave up 5 bases and J gave up 4 bases; unmatched junction bases: 9. The CDR3 loop spans 15 amino acids. Germline V CDR1 and CDR2: SGHTA, FQGNSA. CDR3 coding DNA: TGTGCCAGCAGCCGCGACAGGGGAGTTGCCTATGGCTACACCTTC. Protein: CASSRDRGVAYGYTF. Filled out from reference TRBV7-2 and TRBJ1-2, the complete variable domain reads GAGVSQSPSNKVTEKGKDVELRCDPISGHTALYWYRQSLGQGLEFLIYFQGNSAPDKSGLPSDRFSAERTGGSVSTLTIQRTQQEDSAVYLCASSRDRGVAYGYTFGSGTRLTVV.

The chain carries TRBV7-9 and TRBJ1-2; perhaps TRBD1 as D (5 bases). This CDR3 contains 13 residues. Trimming took 1 base from V and 6 from J, leaving 9 bases between them. The germline V gene has CDR1 SEHNR and CDR2 FQNEAQ (reference sequence). CDR3 sequence reads: CASSLDFRDGYTF. The CDR3 DNA reads TGTGCCAGCAGCTTAGATTTCAGGGATGGCTACACCTTC.

This clonotype was picked up many times. The J gene is TRBJ2-3, the V gene TRBV5-6; 12 nucleotides align to TRBD2. The CDR3 loop spans 15 amino acids. The V segment lost 4 bases and the J segment 5 bases; nucleotides outside the gene matches: 5. Germline-derived CDR1 and CDR2 are SGHDT and YYEEEE. The CDR3 region has the DNA TGTGCCAGCAGCCAGCTAGCGGGGGGGCGAGATACGCAGTATTTT. Protein: CASSQLAGGRDTQYF.

The chain recombines TRBV10-3 with TRBJ1-1; D is undetermined. Trimming took off 0 bases at V and 5 bases at J, with 10 bases between the two ends. Germline CDR1 ENHRY, CDR2 SYGVKD. This CDR3 spans 14 amino acids. The CDR3 region has the DNA TGTGCCATCAGTGAGTCCCCCCCGGGGACTGAAGCTTTCTTT. It codes for CAISESPPGTEAFF.

This clonotype was found a few times. The chain joins TRBV24-1 to TRBJ2-2; 9 bases align to TRBD1. Germline loops: CDR1 KGHDR, CDR2 SFDVKD. This CDR3 region has 15 residues. The V gene end was trimmed by 7 bases and the J gene end by 1 base; junction bases not matched to a gene: 3. The CDR3 loop reads CATRGDRENTGELFF. CDR3 sequence (DNA): TGTGCCACCAGGGGGGACAGGGAGAACACCGGGGAGCTGTTTTTT.

This clonotype showed up many times. The chain uses TRBV20-1 and TRBJ2-3, with 13 bases identical to TRBD2. The germline gives CDR1 DFQATT, CDR2 SNEGSKA (reference sequence). This CDR3 has 15 residues. J lost 2 bases, V lost 5 bases, and 4 bases had no gene match. CDR3 sequence: CSAWTSGGNTDTQYF. The CDR3 DNA sequence: TGCAGTGCTTGGACTAGCGGGGGAAACACAGATACGCAGTATTTT.

The chain has TRBV5-1 and TRBJ1-2, with D possibly being TRBD1 (6 bases). V lost 6 bases, J lost 3 bases, and 18 bases lay in between. The CDR3 has 15 residues. Germline V gene lookup returns CDR1 SGHRS and CDR2 YFSETQ. Here the CDR3 reads CASILAGGAHYGYTF. The CDR3 nucleotides read TGCGCCAGCATCCTGGCCGGGGGCGCCCACTATGGCTACACCTTC.

The chain links TRBV14 to TRBJ1-1; D is ambiguous. Germline V gives CDR1 SGHDN, CDR2 FVKESK. CDR3 length: 13 residues. V was cut by 1 base and J by 2 bases, with 5 bases left in between. The CDR3 is CASSQVRNTEAFF. In DNA form, the CDR3 reads TGTGCCAGCAGCCAAGTTCGAAACACTGAAGCTTTCTTT.

Only a few counts were recorded for this clonotype. The rearrangement links TRBV29-1 to TRBJ2-1; TRBD2 matches at 13 bases. This CDR3 is built from 15 residues. Trimming at V came to 1 base and at J to 6 bases, leaving 3 bases not matched to a gene. CDR1 and CDR2 (germline): SQVTM, ANQGSEA. The CDR3 reads CSVEGGLAGSNEQFF. CDR3 nucleotides: TGCAGCGTTGAAGGGGGACTAGCGGGGTCCAATGAGCAGTTCTTC.

The chain recombines TRBV6-6 with TRBJ1-4; D call uncertain. Trimming stripped 8 bases from V and 8 bases from J, with 12 bases between. Germline values: CDR1 MNHNY, CDR2 SVGAGI (reference sequence). The CDR3 covers 12 residues. CDR3: CASQRGREKLFF. The CDR3 DNA reads as TGTGCCAGCCAAAGAGGGAGGGAAAAACTGTTTTTT.

V usage is TRBV29-1 and J usage is TRBJ2-1; D is uncertain. CDR1 and CDR2 (germline): SQVTM, ANQGSEA. V dropped 4 bases and J dropped 8 bases, with 18 bases sitting between them. The CDR3 has 14 residues. The DNA of the CDR3 is TGCAGCGTTGCGCACTCCTCGGTCGGCGATGAGCAGTTCTTC. Translating it yields CSVAHSSVGDEQFF.